These 30 T cell receptor beta chains came from one sample sequenced in a study of blood T cell repertoires in COVID-19. This table comes from immunoSEQ multiplex PCR, and its TCRdb copy is limited to in-frame clones, with some not included. The sample carries some 250,000 clones, about four fifths recorded once. The sample was peripheral blood. These receptors all come from a man aged 40-49 years with active or convalescent COVID-19.

The rearrangement joins TRBV4-1 to TRBJ2-3; TRBD2 is a possible D gene (6 bases). V was clipped by 0 bases and J by 1 base, with 17 bases between them. In germline, CDR1 is MGHRA, CDR2 YSYEKL. The length of the CDR3 is 18 residues. The CDR3, as DNA: TGCGCCAGCAGCCAAGATAGCATCCTAGCGTCGGGCACAGATACGCAGTATTTT. The encoded protein is CASSQDSILASGTDTQYF.

The CDR3 here is CASSEWPGTSGSNEQFF. In DNA form, the CDR3 reads TGTGCCAGCAGCGAATGGCCCGGGACTAGCGGGAGTAATGAGCAGTTCTTC. The rearrangement links TRBV9 to TRBJ2-1, with 14 bases aligning to TRBD2. The V segment lost 3 bases and the J segment 7 bases; nucleotides outside the gene matches: 9. The germline gives CDR1 SGDLS, CDR2 YYNGEE. This CDR3 has 17 residues.

The CDR3 sequence is CASSYSTGGYTF. The CDR3 bases are TGTGCCAGCAGTTACTCCACAGGTGGCTACACCTTC. The chain is built from TRBV6-2 or TRBV6-3 and TRBJ1-2; maybe TRBD1 (5 bases). Germline lookup yields CDR1 MNHEY and CDR2 SVGEGT. This CDR3 contains 12 residues. Trimming left V 0 bases short and J 7 bases short, with 6 bases between.

This chain connects TRBV7-2 to TRBJ1-1; 7 nucleotides agree with TRBD1. The V segment lost 4 bases and the J segment 1 base; nucleotides outside the gene matches: 12. Per the germline V gene, CDR1 is SGHTA and CDR2 is FQGNSA. This CDR3 has 17 residues. The chain's CDR3 is CASSYKGGETPNTEAFF. Written as DNA, the CDR3 is TGTGCCAGCAGCTATAAAGGGGGCGAGACTCCGAACACTGAAGCTTTCTTT.

The chain has TRBV4-2 and TRBJ2-3; a possible D gene is TRBD2 (6 bases). This CDR3 is 14 amino acids long. The germline V gene has CDR1 LGHNA and CDR2 YNFKEQ. Trimming pared 5 bases from V and 2 bases from J, leaving 11 bases between. CDR3 residues: CASSGGDFTDTQYF. The CDR3 nucleotides read TGTGCCAGCAGCGGTGGGGACTTCACAGATACGCAGTATTTT.

Remarks on this clone: The junction departs from germline at one end; a sequencing error may be responsible. The chain recombines TRBV5-4 with TRBJ1-2; TRBD1 aligns across 8 bases. The germline gives CDR1 SGHNT, CDR2 YYREEE (reference sequence). The CDR3 is 15 residues long. CDR3 nucleotide sequence: TGTGCCAGCAGTTTGGGACAGGCGAATTACTATGGCTACACCTTC. Amino acids: CASSLGQANYYGYTF.

This clone was seen once. The chain employs TRBV6-5 and TRBJ1-2, with 7 bases fitting TRBD1. Germline V gives CDR1 MNHEY, CDR2 SVGAGI. Trimming cost V 0 bases and J 5 bases; bases outside gene matches: 9. The CDR3 runs 16 residues. CDR3 amino acids: CASSYSTTGAPYGYTF. In DNA form, the CDR3 reads TGTGCCAGCAGTTACTCTACAACAGGGGCCCCGTATGGCTACACCTTC.

In this sample, this clone turned up once. The chain has TRBV5-8 and TRBJ2-3; D remains unclear. CDR3 length equals 14 residues. Germline V gives CDR1 SGHTS, CDR2 YDEGEE. V gave up 0 bases and J gave up 1 base, with 6 bases separating them. The CDR3 region is CASSLGLRTDTQYF. The CDR3 DNA is TGTGCCAGCAGCTTGGGACTGCGCACAGATACGCAGTATTTT.

In its sample, this clone was seen once. The chain is built from TRBV12-3 or TRBV12-4 and TRBJ2-5; maybe TRBD1 (5 bases). CDR3 length equals 13 residues. V was pared by 2 bases and J by 4 bases, with 8 bases between. The CDR3 region is CASSLRGRETQYF. CDR3 sequence (DNA): TGTGCCAGCAGTTTAAGGGGAAGAGAGACCCAGTACTTC.

The chain couples TRBV30 to TRBJ1-6, with D perhaps matching TRBD1 (5 bases). V was cut by 1 base and J by 13 bases, with 17 bases left in between. Germline V gene data show CDR1 as GTSNPN and CDR2 as SVGIG (reference sequence). The CDR3 totals 14 residues. DNA for the CDR3: TGTGCCTGGAGTGCGGAGTCCTGGGGGGGTCCCCTCCACTTT. Protein: CAWSAESWGGPLHF. Combining the CDR3 with reference TRBV30 and TRBJ1-6 gives the whole variable domain SQTIHQWPATLVQPVGSPLSLECTVEGTSNPNLYWYRQAAGRGLQLLFYSVGIGQISSEVPQNLSASRPQDRQFILSSKKLLLSDSGFYLCAWSAESWGGPLHFGNGTRLTVT.

CDR3 DNA sequence: TGTGCCAGCAGGGACAGGGGGCTCTCTGGAAACACCATATATTTT. Translated: CASRDRGLSGNTIYF. The rearrangement joins TRBV6-5 to TRBJ1-3; 11 nucleotides align to TRBD1. Germline CDR1 is MNHEY and CDR2 is SVGAGI. With V trimmed by 6 bases and J by 0 bases, 1 base remained unmatched. This CDR3 is 15 amino acids long.

The rearrangement joins TRBV2 to TRBJ1-1; 7 bases are shared with TRBD1. The CDR3 runs 13 residues. J lost 6 bases, V lost 4 bases, and 5 bases had no gene match. From germline, CDR1 is SNHLY and CDR2 FYNNEI. CDR3 region: CASSVDRDAEAFF. CDR3 sequence (DNA): TGTGCCAGCAGTGTCGACAGGGACGCTGAAGCTTTCTTT. The full variable domain, its missing parts supplied by reference TRBV2 and TRBJ1-1, is EPEVTQTPSHQVTQMGQEVILRCVPISNHLYFYWYRQILGQKVEFLVSFYNNEISEKSEIFDDQFSVERPDGSNFTLKIRSTKLEDSAMYFCASSVDRDAEAFFGQGTRLTVV.

V usage is TRBV18 and J usage is TRBJ2-7, with 10 positions matching TRBD2. The junction had 18 bases not matched to a gene; V was cut back by 2 bases and J by 5 bases. Germline V CDR1 and CDR2: KGHSH, LQKENI. The CDR3 spans 19 residues. The CDR3 coding sequence is TGTGCCAGCTCACCATTTGGCCTAGCGGGGGTCCCGCCCGGGGACGAGCAGTACTTC. It specifies CASSPFGLAGVPPGDEQYF.

The rearrangement links TRBV19 to TRBJ1-1; D might be TRBD1 (5 bases). Trimming left V 8 bases short and J 4 bases short, with 11 bases between. CDR1 and CDR2 (germline): LNHDA, SQIVND (reference sequence). The CDR3 extends over 12 amino acids. CDR3 residues: CASSGKGTEAFF. CDR3 DNA sequence: TGTGCCAGTTCAGGGAAGGGCACTGAAGCTTTCTTT.

This chain joins TRBV29-1 and TRBJ1-5; 8 bases match TRBD1. CDR1 is SQVTM, CDR2 ANQGSEA, per germline. V was pared by 4 bases and J by 7 bases, with 6 bases of the junction left unmatched. This CDR3 spans 13 amino acids. CDR3 coding DNA: TGCAGCGTTGGACAGGGGTTGGGACAGCCCCAGCATTTT. Its protein is CSVGQGLGQPQHF. The whole variable domain, remainder taken from reference TRBV29-1 and TRBJ1-5, is SAVISQKPSRDICQRGTSLTIQCQVDSQVTMMFWYRQQPGQSLTLIATANQGSEATYESGFVIDKFPISRPNLTFSTLTVSNMSPEDSSIYLCSVGQGLGQPQHFGDGTRLSIL.

The chain carries TRBV11-1 and TRBJ1-1; D not resolved. The CDR3 contains 13 residues. Per the germline V gene, CDR1 is SGHAT and CDR2 is FQDESV (reference sequence). V lost 1 base to trimming and J lost 2 bases, with 5 bases between them. The CDR3, as DNA: TGTGCCAGCAGCTTAGGCAGAAACACTGAAGCTTTCTTT. It specifies CASSLGRNTEAFF.

The gene calls are TRBV6-2 or TRBV6-3 and TRBJ2-7; possible D gene TRBD2, 6 bases. The V gene lost 2 bases and the J gene lost 3 bases, with 8 bases spanning the gap. This CDR3 comprises 13 residues. The germline V gene has CDR1 MNHEY and CDR2 SVGEGT. CDR3 sequence reads: CASSYTGGYEQYF. CDR3 DNA: TGTGCCAGCAGTTACACCGGGGGCTACGAGCAGTACTTC.

The rearrangement uses TRBV19 and TRBJ1-5; D is perhaps TRBD1 (6 bases). This CDR3 has 16 residues. Trimming removed 4 bases at V and 0 bases at J, with 13 bases between. Germline-derived CDR1 and CDR2 are LNHDA and SQIVND (reference sequence). In nucleotides, the CDR3 is TGTGCCAGTAGTAGGCCAGGGGACATTAGCAATCAGCCCCAGCATTTT. Amino acids: CASSRPGDISNQPQHF. The variable domain in full, with the rest retrieved from reference TRBV19 and TRBJ1-5, is DGGITQSPKYLFRKEGQNVTLSCEQNLNHDAMYWYRQDPGQGLRLIYYSQIVNDFQKGDIAEGYSVSREKKESFPLTVTSAQKNPTAFYLCASSRPGDISNQPQHFGDGTRLSIL.

This clone was detected only once. The chain uses TRBV7-9 and TRBJ1-1, with 11 bases aligning to TRBD1. Germline V CDR1 and CDR2: SEHNR, FQNEAQ (reference sequence). This CDR3 region has 15 residues. V gave up 5 bases and J gave up 5 bases; unmatched junction bases: 7. The CDR3 region is CASSRDRGRETEAFF. In DNA form, the CDR3 reads TGTGCCAGCAGCAGGGACAGGGGGAGAGAAACTGAAGCTTTCTTT.

This clone showed up just once. The chain couples TRBV10-1 to TRBJ2-1; possible D gene TRBD1, 5 bases. Trimming cost V 2 bases and J 10 bases, with 15 bases left between them. Germline V gives CDR1 WNHNN, CDR2 SYGVQD (reference sequence). The CDR3 sequence is 14 residues long. The CDR3 DNA reads as TGCGCCAGCAGTGAGAGTACAGCCAGGGTCGAGCAGTTCTTC. Translated, it gives CASSESTARVEQFF.

In its sample, this clone was seen a few times. The V and J genes are TRBV2 and TRBJ2-7; tentatively, D is TRBD1 (5 bases). The V gene lost 5 bases and the J gene lost 3 bases, with 8 bases spanning the gap. Germline loops: CDR1 SNHLY, CDR2 FYNNEI. The CDR3 is 12 amino acids. The CDR3 is CASSRQLYEQYF. The CDR3, as DNA: TGTGCCAGCAGTCGACAGCTCTACGAGCAGTACTTC.

In DNA form, the CDR3 reads TGTGCCAGCAGCCAAGGAGAAGCGGGAGGGACCGGGTACAATGAGCAGTTCTTC. Its translation is CASSQGEAGGTGYNEQFF. The rearrangement links TRBV4-2 to TRBJ2-1; TRBD2 agrees at 10 bases. The germline V gene encodes CDR1 LGHNA and CDR2 YNFKEQ. This CDR3 region has 18 residues. V trimming: 1 base; J trimming: 4 bases; junction bases outside the gene matches: 10.

V usage is TRBV28 and J usage is TRBJ1-1; D call uncertain. V lost 5 bases, J lost 0 bases, and 13 bases lay in between. The CDR3 covers 15 residues. Germline CDR1 and CDR2: MDHEN and SYDVKM. This chain's CDR3 is CASSPRRVVNTEAFF. In DNA form, the CDR3 reads TGTGCCAGCAGTCCCAGGCGAGTAGTGAACACTGAAGCTTTCTTT.

A remark on this clone: Other nucleotide sequences from this sample produce the same CDR3. The chain employs TRBV9 and TRBJ2-2; 7 nucleotides align to TRBD1. The germline gives CDR1 SGDLS, CDR2 YYNGEE. The CDR3 contains 16 residues. The V segment lost 4 bases and the J segment 0 bases; nucleotides outside the gene matches: 6. This chain's CDR3 is CASSLRQGPNTGELFF. CDR3 DNA sequence: TGTGCCAGCAGCCTCCGACAGGGCCCGAACACCGGGGAGCTGTTTTTT.

The CDR3 coding sequence is TGTGCCAGCAGCCAAGATCCCCTGGGAGTAGCGGGTCTTGATACGCAGTATTTT. It translates to CASSQDPLGVAGLDTQYF. The chain recombines TRBV4-2 with TRBJ2-3, with 7 positions matching TRBD2. CDR1 LGHNA and CDR2 YNFKEQ come from the germline V gene. This CDR3 comprises 18 residues. V shed 0 bases and J 6 bases; nucleotides not matched to a gene: 15.

V is TRBV7-2 and J is TRBJ2-7; D gene ambiguous. Germline CDR1 and CDR2: SGHTA and FQGNSA. Trimming shortened V by 0 bases and J by 2 bases, and 8 bases separated the two germline ends. The CDR3 covers 14 residues. The CDR3 DNA follows: TGTGCCAGCAGCTTAGCGTCAAGAGCCTACGAGCAGTACTTC. The encoded protein is CASSLASRAYEQYF.

The CDR3 spells CASSPPGAGGAGEQYF. The CDR3 bases are TGTGCCAGCAGCCCGCCCGGGGCAGGGGGCGCGGGGGAGCAGTACTTC. This chain uses TRBV3-1 (or the pseudogene TRBV3-2) with TRBJ2-7, with 8 nucleotides matching TRBD1. Germline V gene data show CDR1 as LGHDT and CDR2 as YNNKEL (reference sequence). The length of the CDR3 is 16 residues. Trimming at V came to 4 bases and at J to 7 bases, leaving 15 bases not matched to a gene.

V and J are TRBV5-1 and TRBJ2-7; 9 nucleotides agree with TRBD1. The V gene end was trimmed by 5 bases and the J gene end by 5 bases; junction bases not matched to a gene: 8. The CDR3 length is 14 residues. Germline V gene lookup returns CDR1 SGHRS and CDR2 YFSETQ. The CDR3 coding sequence is TGCGCCAGCAGACCCTACAGGGGGCGCGACGAGCAGTACTTC. Translation: CASRPYRGRDEQYF.

This rearrangement joins TRBV2 to TRBJ1-5, with D maybe TRBD1 (5 bases). This CDR3 is 15 amino acids long. Germline lookup yields CDR1 SNHLY and CDR2 FYNNEI. The ends were cut back, 2 bases at V and 7 bases at J, with 15 bases in the middle. As DNA, the CDR3 is TGTGCCAGCAGTGAATCGGGGGGAGTAGGGCAGCCCCAGCATTTT. Encoded protein: CASSESGGVGQPQHF.

The chain joins TRBV7-2 to TRBJ2-5, with TRBD1 matching 11 bases. J was trimmed by 2 bases and V by 3 bases; bases with no gene match: 5. CDR3 length: 16 residues. Germline CDR1 reads SGHTA; CDR2 reads FQGNSA. CDR3 protein: CASSFRTGGPQETQYF. For the CDR3, the DNA is TGTGCCAGCAGCTTCCGGACAGGGGGCCCACAAGAGACCCAGTACTTC.